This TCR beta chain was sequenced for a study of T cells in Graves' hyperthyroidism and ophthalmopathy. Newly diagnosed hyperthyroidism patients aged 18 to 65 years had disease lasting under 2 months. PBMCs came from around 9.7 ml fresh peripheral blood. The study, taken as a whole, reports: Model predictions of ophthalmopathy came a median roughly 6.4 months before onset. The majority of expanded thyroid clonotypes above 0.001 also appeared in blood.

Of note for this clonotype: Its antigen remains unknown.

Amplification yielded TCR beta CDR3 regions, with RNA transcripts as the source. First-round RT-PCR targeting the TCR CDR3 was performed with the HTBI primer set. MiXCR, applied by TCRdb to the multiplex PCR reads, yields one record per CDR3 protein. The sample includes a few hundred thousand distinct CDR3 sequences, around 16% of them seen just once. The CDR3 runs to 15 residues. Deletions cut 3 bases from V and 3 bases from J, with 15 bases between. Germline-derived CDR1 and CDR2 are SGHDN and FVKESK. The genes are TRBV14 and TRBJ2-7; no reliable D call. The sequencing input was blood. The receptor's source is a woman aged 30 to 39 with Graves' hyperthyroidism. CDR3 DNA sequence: TGTGCCAGCAGCCATTTGGCTCGTAGCTACTACGAGCAGTACTTC. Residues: CASSHLARSYYEQYF. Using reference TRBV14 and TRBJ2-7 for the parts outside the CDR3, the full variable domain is EAGVTQFPSHSVIEKGQTVTLRCDPISGHDNLYWYRRVMGKEIKFLLHFVKESKQDESGMPNNRFLAERTGGTYSTLKVQPAELEDSGVYFCASSHLARSYYEQYFGPGTRLTVT.